This TCR beta chain was documented in a study of early T cells in non-severe SARS-CoV-2 infection. This clonotype came up a few times. This CDR3 has 12 amino acids. V gave up 7 bases and J gave up 4 bases, with 11 bases separating them. The germline CDR1 and CDR2 sequences are SQVTM and ANQGSEA. Researchers tagged individual cDNA molecules with unique molecular identifiers. TCRdb re-called the 5' RACE reads with MiXCR, one entry per CDR3 protein. The repertoire has about 68,000 distinct CDR3 sequences, approximately 11% of them found once; the top ten carry 6.4%. This clonotype was obtained from an adult who was a healthcare worker with PCR-confirmed SARS-CoV-2 infection or an uninfected control (not recorded which). The chain is built from TRBV29-1 and TRBJ2-1, with a tentative D call TRBD2 (6 bases). Sequencing used whole blood. This CDR3 reads CSGGRRYNEQFF. The CDR3 DNA follows: TGCAGCGGAGGGAGGAGATACAATGAGCAGTTCTTC.